Shown below are 26 T cell receptor beta chains from a single sample sequenced in a study of cytomegalovirus exposure and HLA in healthy donors (TCRdb year 2017). Libraries came from the immunoSEQ multiplex PCR assay. The multiplex PCR relied on a mix of 60 forward primers for TCR Vbeta segments and 13 reverse primers for TCR Jbeta segments. TCRdb provides this immuneACCESS table in a form limited to in-frame rearrangements. Some clones are lacking; in checked studies, under half of them reflect an unresolved V gene, and why the rest are absent is not known. Within this sample are about 190,000 clones, with roughly 77% of them counted one time only. The ten largest account for more than 4% of the sample. The source material was PBMCs. The receptor source for this set is a man aged 25 to 45 in good health and CMV-seropositive.

This clone was observed a few times. The chain uses TRBV14 and TRBJ1-6; D unclear. CDR3 length equals 13 residues. Trimming left V 1 base short and J 10 bases short, with 8 bases between. Per germline, CDR1 SGHDN and CDR2 FVKESK. CDR3 in amino acids: CASSQAPTSPLHF. CDR3 coding DNA: TGTGCCAGCAGCCAAGCCCCAACATCACCCCTCCACTTT.

V and J are TRBV5-6 and TRBJ2-1; 13 bases fit TRBD2. The CDR3 consists of 17 residues. Losses at the gene ends were 3 bases for V and 7 bases for J; bases not matched to a gene: 10. Germline values: CDR1 SGHDT, CDR2 YYEEEE. CDR3 amino acids: CASSSPGTSGEENEQFF. Written as DNA, the CDR3 is TGTGCCAGCAGCTCGCCGGGGACTAGCGGGGAAGAGAATGAGCAGTTCTTC.

This chain connects TRBV27 to TRBJ2-3, with TRBD2 as a possible D gene (5 bases). With 3 bases removed from V and 6 bases from J, the gap between germline ends came to 7 bases. From germline, CDR1 is MNHEY and CDR2 SMNVEV (reference sequence). The CDR3 has 12 residues. This CDR3 is CASSFGDDTQYF. The CDR3 DNA follows: TGTGCCAGCAGTTTCGGGGATGATACGCAGTATTTT.

On this clone: The identical CDR3 is also encoded by other nucleotide sequences in the sample. This rearrangement joins TRBV28 to TRBJ1-5, with TRBD1 as a possible D gene (5 bases). Trimming stripped 3 bases from V and 0 bases from J, with 9 bases between. This CDR3 is built from 15 residues. Germline V gene sequence: CDR1 MDHEN, CDR2 SYDVKM. The CDR3 region has the DNA TGTGCCAGCAGTTTGGGGGGGAATAGCAATCAGCCCCAGCATTTT. Its translation is CASSLGGNSNQPQHF. Drawing the rest from reference TRBV28 and TRBJ1-5, the complete variable domain is DVKVTQSSRYLVKRTGEKVFLECVQDMDHENMFWYRQDPGLGLRLIYFSYDVKMKEKGDIPEGYSVSREKKERFSLILESASTNQTSMYLCASSLGGNSNQPQHFGDGTRLSIL.

The V and J genes are TRBV19 and TRBJ1-4; the D gene is possibly TRBD1 (5 bases). V gave up 6 bases and J gave up 8 bases, with 16 bases separating them. CDR3 length: 14 residues. Germline loops: CDR1 LNHDA, CDR2 SQIVND (reference sequence). CDR3 residues: CASRLSGEGEKLFF. The CDR3 coding sequence is TGTGCCAGTAGGCTCTCGGGAGAGGGGGAAAAACTGTTTTTT.

V is TRBV6-1 and J is TRBJ2-5, with TRBD2 matching 7 bases. Germline-derived CDR1 and CDR2 are MNHNS and SASEGT. This CDR3 has 15 residues. Trimming at V came to 6 bases and at J to 0 bases, leaving 7 bases not matched to a gene. CDR3 nucleotides: TGTGCCAGCAGCTCAATGGGAGGGGACCAAGAGACCCAGTACTTC. Translated: CASSSMGGDQETQYF.

The chain uses TRBV2 and TRBJ1-2, with D possibly matching TRBD1 (5 bases). The CDR3 runs to 16 residues. CDR1 and CDR2 (germline): SNHLY, FYNNEI. Between the trimmed V and J ends, which lost 6 bases and 0 bases, there was a span of 17 bases. CDR3 sequence: CASSLRTTKANYGYTF. The CDR3 DNA reads as TGTGCCAGCAGCTTAAGGACAACTAAAGCTAACTATGGCTACACCTTC.

The table lists this clone with a few counts. The chain couples TRBV6-5 to TRBJ2-2; D unclear. V lost 6 bases and J lost 4, with 9 bases in between. The CDR3 loop spans 13 amino acids. Per germline, CDR1 MNHEY and CDR2 SVGAGI. In DNA form, the CDR3 reads TGTGCCAGCAGCCACAAGATCACCGGGGAGCTGTTTTTT. Its translation is CASSHKITGELFF.

V usage is TRBV11-2 and J usage is TRBJ2-1; 9 nucleotides match TRBD2. The germline V gene encodes CDR1 SGHAT and CDR2 FQNNGV. The CDR3 is 15 residues long. With V trimmed by 5 bases and J by 6 bases, 8 bases remained unmatched. The CDR3 loop is CASSPVAGAINEQFF. For the CDR3, the DNA is TGTGCCAGCAGCCCAGTAGCGGGAGCAATCAATGAGCAGTTCTTC.

CDR3 region: CASSQDREDEQYF. The CDR3 bases are TGTGCCAGCAGTCAAGACAGGGAGGACGAGCAGTACTTC. The J gene is TRBJ2-5, the V gene TRBV7-2; possible D gene TRBD1, 7 bases. The DNA end lines up better with TRBJ2-7; the J call may be wrong. The CDR3 covers 13 residues. CDR1 is SGHTA, CDR2 FQGNSA, per germline.

The rearrangement joins TRBV28 to TRBJ2-2, with TRBD2 as a possible D gene (6 bases). CDR3 length equals 15 residues. Germline V gene sequence: CDR1 MDHEN, CDR2 SYDVKM. V dropped 2 bases and J dropped 1 base, with 8 bases sitting between them. As DNA, the CDR3 is TGTGCCAGCAGTTTAGCCGGGGGGAACACCGGGGAGCTGTTTTTT. Encoded protein: CASSLAGGNTGELFF.

This sequence joins TRBV7-2 and TRBJ2-2; 12 nucleotides agree with TRBD2. V lost 6 bases, J lost 5 bases, and 4 bases stayed unmatched. Germline CDR1 SGHTA, CDR2 FQGNSA. The CDR3 has 15 amino acids. The CDR3 DNA reads as TGTGCCAGCAGGGAGGGGACTAGCGGGACCGGGGAGCTGTTTTTT. Translated: CASREGTSGTGELFF.

The DNA for the CDR3 is TGTGCCAGCAGCTTCCGGTCTAGCGGAACCTACGAGCAGTACTTC. This encodes CASSFRSSGTYEQYF. This chain joins TRBV7-2 and TRBJ2-7; 7 bases fit TRBD2. J gave up 2 bases and V 3 bases, and 7 bases lay outside the gene matches. The germline V gene has CDR1 SGHTA and CDR2 FQGNSA. The CDR3 runs 15 residues. The variable domain in full, completed from reference TRBV7-2 and TRBJ2-7, reads GAGVSQSPSNKVTEKGKDVELRCDPISGHTALYWYRQSLGQGLEFLIYFQGNSAPDKSGLPSDRFSAERTGGSVSTLTIQRTQQEDSAVYLCASSFRSSGTYEQYFGPGTRLTVT.

This clone was seen just once. The genes are TRBV7-2 and TRBJ1-5; D remains unclear. Trimming cost V 2 bases and J 5 bases, with 10 bases left between them. The germline CDR1 and CDR2 sequences are SGHTA and FQGNSA. The CDR3 contains 14 residues. The CDR3 sequence: CASSLLGVDQPQHF. For the CDR3, the DNA is TGTGCCAGCAGCTTACTAGGTGTAGATCAGCCCCAGCATTTT.

The rearrangement joins TRBV5-4 to TRBJ2-3; tentative D call: TRBD1 (5 bases). This CDR3 is built from 12 residues. CDR1 is SGHNT, CDR2 YYREEE, per germline (reference sequence). Between the trimmed V and J ends, which lost 0 bases and 10 bases, there was a span of 9 bases. CDR3 nucleotides: TGTGCCAGCAGCTTGGGTGGGGCCCCGCAGTATTTT. Translating gives CASSLGGAPQYF.

This chain links TRBV7-2 with TRBJ1-4; possibly TRBD1 for D (6 bases). CDR3 length: 15 residues. Trimming pared 1 base from V and 8 bases from J, leaving 14 bases between. Looked up from germline, CDR1 is SGHTA and CDR2 is FQGNSA. DNA for the CDR3: TGTGCCAGCAGCTTAGTTCCTGGGGGCTGGGAAAAACTGTTTTTT. Encoded protein: CASSLVPGGWEKLFF.

Details on this clone: A read error may account for a junction end that differs from germline. This sequence joins TRBV7-7 and TRBJ1-4, with D maybe TRBD1 (5 bases). Germline V gene lookup returns CDR1 SSHAT and CDR2 FNYEAQ (reference sequence). This CDR3 has 15 residues. The CDR3 coding sequence is TGTGCTAGCAGCTTAGCGCAGGGAACTAATGAAAAACTGTTTTTT. Its translation is CASSLAQGTNEKLFF.

The chain combines TRBV28 with TRBJ2-1, with 8 bases that match TRBD2. V gave up 1 base and J gave up 6 bases; unmatched junction bases: 2. The CDR3 extends over 14 amino acids. Germline V CDR1 and CDR2: MDHEN, SYDVKM. Here the CDR3 reads CASSLLAGINEQFF. In DNA, the CDR3 is TGTGCCAGCAGTTTATTAGCGGGAATCAATGAGCAGTTCTTC.

J is TRBJ2-2 and V is TRBV5-1, with D possibly TRBD2 on 5 matching bases. The length of the CDR3 is 14 residues. Trimming cost V 2 bases and J 6 bases, with 11 bases left between them. In germline, CDR1 is SGHRS, CDR2 YFSETQ. In nucleotides, the CDR3 is TGCGCCAGCAGCTTCCAACTAGACGCCGGGGAGCTGTTTTTT. Its protein product is CASSFQLDAGELFF. Supplemented by reference TRBV5-1 and TRBJ2-2, the full variable domain reads KAGVTQTPRYLIKTRGQQVTLSCSPISGHRSVSWYQQTPGQGLQFLFEYFSETQRNKGNFPGRFSGRQFSNSRSEMNVSTLELGDSALYLCASSFQLDAGELFFGEGSRLTVL.

This clone was recorded once. The chain has TRBV9 and TRBJ1-2; 7 bases line up with TRBD1. CDR3 length equals 17 residues. V gave up 0 bases and J gave up 2 bases; unmatched junction bases: 10. Germline CDR1 is SGDLS and CDR2 is YYNGEE. CDR3 coding DNA: TGTGCCAGCAGCGTAGACAGGGGACCAAATCCGAACTATGGCTACACCTTC. Its translation: CASSVDRGPNPNYGYTF. Full variable domain (rest looked up from reference TRBV9 and TRBJ1-2): DSGVTQTPKHLITATGQRVTLRCSPRSGDLSVYWYQQSLDQGLQFLIQYYNGEERAKGNILERFSAQQFPDLHSELNLSSLELGDSALYFCASSVDRGPNPNYGYTFGSGTRLTVV.

The V and J genes are TRBV6-6 and TRBJ1-5; 8 nucleotides align to TRBD1. The junction had 8 bases not matched to a gene; V was cut back by 5 bases and J by 2 bases. The germline CDR1 and CDR2 sequences are MNHNY and SVGAGI (reference sequence). The CDR3 covers 16 residues. The CDR3 region is CASSRGQGERNQPQHF. The DNA of the CDR3 is TGTGCCAGCAGTCGAGGACAGGGAGAGCGCAATCAGCCCCAGCATTTT.

CDR3 DNA: TGTGCCAGCAGCACGGACAGGACCGAGCAGTACTTC. Translated: CASSTDRTEQYF. The chain recombines TRBV7-8 with TRBJ2-7, with 7 bases that match TRBD1. V dropped 5 bases and J dropped 6; count of bases not matched to a gene: 4. CDR3 size: 12 residues. Germline CDR1 reads SGHVS; CDR2 reads FQNEAQ. Variable domain in full (rest from reference TRBV7-8 and TRBJ2-7): GAGVSQSPRYKVAKRGQDVALRCDPISGHVSLFWYQQALGQGPEFLTYFQNEAQLDKSGLPSDRFFAERPEGSVSTLKIQRTQQEDSAVYLCASSTDRTEQYFGPGTRLTVT.

This clone was seen only once. The chain links TRBV10-3 to TRBJ2-3; 13 nucleotides align to TRBD2. With V trimmed by 6 bases and J by 4 bases, 4 bases remained unmatched. Germline values: CDR1 ENHRY, CDR2 SYGVKD. The CDR3 contains 15 residues. Here the CDR3 reads CAIRRTSGGADTQYF. CDR3 bases: TGTGCCATCAGAAGGACTAGCGGGGGAGCAGATACGCAGTATTTT.

This chain connects TRBV4-2 to TRBJ1-1; no definite D call. Germline CDR1 LGHNA, CDR2 YNFKEQ. The V end lost 2 bases, the J end lost 1 base, and 17 bases lay between the germline ends. This CDR3 comprises 17 residues. CDR3 nucleotide sequence: TGTGCCAGCAGCCAAAGCCGACACCCGTCGCCGAACACTGAAGCTTTCTTT. It specifies CASSQSRHPSPNTEAFF.

This clone was recorded only once. The chain couples TRBV28 to TRBJ1-3; a weak D match, TRBD1 (5 bases). V shed 2 bases and J shed 5 bases, with 13 bases lying between them. The CDR3 is 15 residues long. Germline V gene sequence: CDR1 MDHEN, CDR2 SYDVKM. CDR3 residues: CASSLQDKARNTIYF. The CDR3 DNA reads TGTGCCAGCAGTTTACAGGACAAGGCTCGAAACACCATATATTTT.

This clone was seen a handful of times. In nucleotides, the CDR3 is TGTGCCAGCAGAAATTTTGGGGGCGGGGGTAATGAAAAACTGTTTTTT. Translation: CASRNFGGGGNEKLFF. The chain uses TRBV25-1 and TRBJ1-4, with a possible D match to TRBD1 (6 bases). The V gene lost 6 bases and the J gene lost 4 bases, with 18 bases spanning the gap. Germline V CDR1 and CDR2: MGHDK, SYGVNS. This CDR3 comprises 16 residues.